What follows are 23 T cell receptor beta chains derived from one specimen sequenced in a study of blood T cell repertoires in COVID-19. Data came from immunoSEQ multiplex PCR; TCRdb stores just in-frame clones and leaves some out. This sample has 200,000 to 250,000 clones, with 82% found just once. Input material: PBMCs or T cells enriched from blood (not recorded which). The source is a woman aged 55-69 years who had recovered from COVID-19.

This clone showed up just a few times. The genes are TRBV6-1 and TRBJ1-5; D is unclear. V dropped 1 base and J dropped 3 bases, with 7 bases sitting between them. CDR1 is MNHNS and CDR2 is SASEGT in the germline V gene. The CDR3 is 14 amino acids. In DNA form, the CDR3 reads TGTGCCAGCAGTGAAGACAGCATCAATCAGCCCCAGCATTTT. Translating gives CASSEDSINQPQHF.

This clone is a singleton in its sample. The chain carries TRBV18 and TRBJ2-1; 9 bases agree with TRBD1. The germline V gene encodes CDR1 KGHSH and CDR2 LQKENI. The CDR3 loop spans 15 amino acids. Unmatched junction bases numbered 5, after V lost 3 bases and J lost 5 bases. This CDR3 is CASSPGTGTNNEQFF. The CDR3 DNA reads TGTGCCAGCTCACCCGGGACAGGGACAAACAATGAGCAGTTCTTC.

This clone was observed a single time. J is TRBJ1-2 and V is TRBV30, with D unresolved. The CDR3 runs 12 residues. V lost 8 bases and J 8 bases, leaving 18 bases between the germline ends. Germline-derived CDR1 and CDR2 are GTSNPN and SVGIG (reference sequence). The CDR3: CATQRVEEGYTF. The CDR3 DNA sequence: TGTGCCACACAACGGGTAGAGGAAGGCTACACCTTC.

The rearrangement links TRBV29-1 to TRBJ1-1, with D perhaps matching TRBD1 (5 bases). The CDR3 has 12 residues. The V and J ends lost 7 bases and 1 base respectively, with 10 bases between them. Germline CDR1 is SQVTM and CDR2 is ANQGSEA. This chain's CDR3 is CSASGGNTEAFF. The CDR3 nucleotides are TGCAGCGCCTCGGGGGGGAACACTGAAGCTTTCTTT.

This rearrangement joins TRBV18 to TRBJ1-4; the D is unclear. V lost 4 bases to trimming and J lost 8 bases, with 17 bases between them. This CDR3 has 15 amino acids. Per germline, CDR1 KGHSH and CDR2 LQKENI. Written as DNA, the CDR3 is TGTGCCAGCTCACTCAGAAAGGACCCTAGCGAAAAACTGTTTTTT. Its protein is CASSLRKDPSEKLFF.

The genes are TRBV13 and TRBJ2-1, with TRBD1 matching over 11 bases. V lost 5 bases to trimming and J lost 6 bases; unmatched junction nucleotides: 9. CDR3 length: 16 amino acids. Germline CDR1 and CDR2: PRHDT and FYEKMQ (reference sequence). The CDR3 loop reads CASSTGQGVSGNEQFF. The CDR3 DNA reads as TGTGCCAGCAGCACGGGACAGGGGGTTTCGGGCAATGAGCAGTTCTTC.

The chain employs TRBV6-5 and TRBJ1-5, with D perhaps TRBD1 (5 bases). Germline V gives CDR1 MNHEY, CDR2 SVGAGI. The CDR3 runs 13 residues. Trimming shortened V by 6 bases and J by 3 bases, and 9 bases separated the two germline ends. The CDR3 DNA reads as TGTGCCAGCAGGACAGCGTACAATCAGCCCCAGCATTTT. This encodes CASRTAYNQPQHF.

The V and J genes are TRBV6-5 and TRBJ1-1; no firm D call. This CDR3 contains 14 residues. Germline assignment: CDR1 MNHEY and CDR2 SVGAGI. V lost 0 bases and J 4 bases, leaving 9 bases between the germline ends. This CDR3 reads CASSYSIGSTEAFF. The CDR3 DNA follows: TGTGCCAGCAGTTACTCGATTGGGAGCACTGAAGCTTTCTTT.

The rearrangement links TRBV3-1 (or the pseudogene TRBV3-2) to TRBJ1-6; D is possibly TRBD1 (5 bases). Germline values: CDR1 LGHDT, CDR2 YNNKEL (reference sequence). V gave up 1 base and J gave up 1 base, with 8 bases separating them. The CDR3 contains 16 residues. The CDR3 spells CASSQAGLSYNSPLHF. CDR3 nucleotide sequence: TGTGCCAGCAGCCAAGCAGGGCTTTCCTATAATTCACCCCTCCACTTT.

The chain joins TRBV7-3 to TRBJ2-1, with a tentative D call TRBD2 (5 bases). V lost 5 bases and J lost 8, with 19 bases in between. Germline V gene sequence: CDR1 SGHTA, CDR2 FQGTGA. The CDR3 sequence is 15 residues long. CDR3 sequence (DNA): TGTGCCAGCAGCCAAGATGAGGGCCTTTTCTATGAGCAGTTCTTC. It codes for CASSQDEGLFYEQFF.

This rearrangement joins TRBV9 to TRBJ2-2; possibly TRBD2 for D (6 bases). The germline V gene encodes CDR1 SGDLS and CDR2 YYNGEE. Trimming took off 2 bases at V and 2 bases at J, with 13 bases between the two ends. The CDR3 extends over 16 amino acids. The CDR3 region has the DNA TGTGCCAGCAGCGTTGACGGTAGCGGTAACACCGGGGAGCTGTTTTTT. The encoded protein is CASSVDGSGNTGELFF.

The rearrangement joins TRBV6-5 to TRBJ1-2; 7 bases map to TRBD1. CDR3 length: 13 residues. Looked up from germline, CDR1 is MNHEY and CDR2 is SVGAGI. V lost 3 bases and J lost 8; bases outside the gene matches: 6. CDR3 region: CASSYRDSLGYTF. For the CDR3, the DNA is TGTGCCAGCAGTTATCGGGACAGCCTGGGCTACACCTTC.

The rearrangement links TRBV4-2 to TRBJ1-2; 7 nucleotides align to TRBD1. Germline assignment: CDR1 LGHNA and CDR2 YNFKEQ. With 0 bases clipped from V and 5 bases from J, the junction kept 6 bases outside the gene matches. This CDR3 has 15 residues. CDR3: CASSQEWTGPYGYTF. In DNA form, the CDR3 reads TGTGCCAGCAGCCAAGAGTGGACAGGCCCTTATGGCTACACCTTC.

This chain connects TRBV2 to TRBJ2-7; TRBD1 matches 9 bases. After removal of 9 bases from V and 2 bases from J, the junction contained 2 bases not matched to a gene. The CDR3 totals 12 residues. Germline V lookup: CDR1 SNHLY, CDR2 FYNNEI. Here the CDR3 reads CASRQGAYEQYF. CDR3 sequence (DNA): TGTGCCAGTCGACAGGGGGCCTACGAGCAGTACTTC.

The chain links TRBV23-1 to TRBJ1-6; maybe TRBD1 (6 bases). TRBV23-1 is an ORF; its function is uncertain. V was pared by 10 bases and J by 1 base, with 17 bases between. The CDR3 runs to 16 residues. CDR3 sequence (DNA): TGCGCCATCAAGGGGGTTCTCTTATCCTATAATTCACCCCTCCACTTT. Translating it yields CAIKGVLLSYNSPLHF.

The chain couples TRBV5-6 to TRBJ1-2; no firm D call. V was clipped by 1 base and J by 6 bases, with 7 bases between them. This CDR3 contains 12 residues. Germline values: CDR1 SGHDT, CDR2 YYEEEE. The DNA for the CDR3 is TGTGCCAGCAGCTTGAAACAGAATGGCTACACCTTC. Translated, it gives CASSLKQNGYTF. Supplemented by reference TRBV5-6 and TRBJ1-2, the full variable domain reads DAGVTQSPTHLIKTRGQQVTLRCSPKSGHDTVSWYQQALGQGPQFIFQYYEEEERQRGNFPDRFSGHQFPNYSSELNVNALLLGDSALYLCASSLKQNGYTFGSGTRLTVV.

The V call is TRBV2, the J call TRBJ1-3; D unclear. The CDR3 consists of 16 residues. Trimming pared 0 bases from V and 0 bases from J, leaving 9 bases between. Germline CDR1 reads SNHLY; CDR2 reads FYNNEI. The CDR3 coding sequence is TGTGCCAGCAGTGAAGCACTGGGCAGCTCTGGAAACACCATATATTTT. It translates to CASSEALGSSGNTIYF. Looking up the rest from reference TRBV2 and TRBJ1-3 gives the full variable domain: EPEVTQTPSHQVTQMGQEVILRCVPISNHLYFYWYRQILGQKVEFLVSFYNNEISEKSEIFDDQFSVERPDGSNFTLKIRSTKLEDSAMYFCASSEALGSSGNTIYFGEGSWLTVV.

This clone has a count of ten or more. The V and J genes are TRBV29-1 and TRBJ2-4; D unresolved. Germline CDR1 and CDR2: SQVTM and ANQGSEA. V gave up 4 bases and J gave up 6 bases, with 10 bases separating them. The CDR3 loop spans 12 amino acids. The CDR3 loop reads CSVGGDGNIQYF. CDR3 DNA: TGCAGCGTTGGAGGAGATGGAAACATTCAGTACTTC. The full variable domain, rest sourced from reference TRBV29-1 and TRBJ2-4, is SAVISQKPSRDICQRGTSLTIQCQVDSQVTMMFWYRQQPGQSLTLIATANQGSEATYESGFVIDKFPISRPNLTFSTLTVSNMSPEDSSIYLCSVGGDGNIQYFGAGTRLSVL.

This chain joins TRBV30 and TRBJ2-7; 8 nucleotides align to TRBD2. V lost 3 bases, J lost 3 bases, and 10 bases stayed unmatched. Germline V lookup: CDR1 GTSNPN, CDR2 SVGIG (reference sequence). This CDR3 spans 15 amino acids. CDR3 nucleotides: TGTGCCTGGAGCGCTTCTAGCGGGCGAGGCTACGAGCAGTACTTC. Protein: CAWSASSGRGYEQYF.

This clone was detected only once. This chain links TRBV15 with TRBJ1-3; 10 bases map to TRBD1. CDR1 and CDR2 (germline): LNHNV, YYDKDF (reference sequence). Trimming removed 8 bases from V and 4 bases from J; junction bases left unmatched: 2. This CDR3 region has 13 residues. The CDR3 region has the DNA TGTGCCACCGGGGGACAGGGGGGAAACACCATATATTTT. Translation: CATGGQGGNTIYF.

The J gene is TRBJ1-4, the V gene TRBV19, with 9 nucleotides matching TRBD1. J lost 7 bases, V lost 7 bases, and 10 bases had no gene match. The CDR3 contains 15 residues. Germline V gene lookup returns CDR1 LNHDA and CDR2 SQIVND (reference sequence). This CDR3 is CASTITGQGGEKLFF. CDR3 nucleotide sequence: TGTGCCAGTACCATAACGGGACAGGGAGGTGAAAAACTGTTTTTT.

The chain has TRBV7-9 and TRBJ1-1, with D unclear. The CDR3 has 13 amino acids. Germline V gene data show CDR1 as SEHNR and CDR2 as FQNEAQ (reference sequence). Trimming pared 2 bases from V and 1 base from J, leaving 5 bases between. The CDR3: CASSLIENTEAFF. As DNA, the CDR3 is TGTGCCAGCAGCTTAATAGAGAACACTGAAGCTTTCTTT.

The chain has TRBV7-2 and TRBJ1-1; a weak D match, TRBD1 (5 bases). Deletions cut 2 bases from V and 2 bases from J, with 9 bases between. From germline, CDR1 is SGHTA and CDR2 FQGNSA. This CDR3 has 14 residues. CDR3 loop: CASSLLGPNTEAFF. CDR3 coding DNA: TGTGCCAGCAGCTTACTGGGGCCAAACACTGAAGCTTTCTTT.